This record concerns one T cell receptor (beta chain) sequence. This record comes from a study of early T cells in non-severe SARS-CoV-2 infection. Unique molecular identifiers tagged individual cDNA molecules. A single record per CDR3 protein comes from TCRdb applying MiXCR to the 5' RACE reads. The sample lists over 55,000 distinct CDR3 sequences, roughly 8.4% occurring once. The origin of this receptor is an adult who was a healthcare worker with PCR-confirmed SARS-CoV-2 infection or an uninfected control (not recorded which). The sequenced sample was whole blood.

Written as DNA, the CDR3 is TGTGCCAGCAGCCAGGAGGGAGTCTATGGCTACACCTTC. Translation gives CASSQEGVYGYTF. The chain uses TRBV14 and TRBJ1-2; D ambiguous. Germline V gene data show CDR1 as SGHDN and CDR2 as FVKESK. The CDR3 loop spans 13 amino acids. The V end was cut by 3 bases, the J end by 4 bases, with 9 bases between.